The 31 T cell receptor beta chains below come from one sample, sequenced in a study of vaccination effects on CD4 cells after COVID-19. Assay used: immunoSEQ multiplex PCR; TCRdb lists only in-frame clones, some missing. The table includes around 79,000 clones, approximately 74% detected once. Before sequencing took place, the ViraFEST assay used viral peptide pools to expand antigen-specific CD4+ T cells. Culture proceeded for roughly ten days, and CD4+ T cells were then isolated. These receptors are not linked to any known antigen. Sequenced material: CD4+ T cells from PBMCs cultured with HCoV-229E spike peptides, taken before COVID-19 vaccination. The source of these receptors is a human donor who received a COVID-19 vaccine.

V gene TRBV11-2 combines with J gene TRBJ2-7; TRBD2 matches 7 bases. This CDR3 region has 13 residues. The germline V gene has CDR1 SGHAT and CDR2 FQNNGV. The V and J ends lost 7 bases and 2 bases, in that order; junction bases with no gene match: 5. CDR3 in amino acids: CASTGGGAYEQYV. DNA of the CDR3: TGTGCCAGCACCGGGGGAGGGGCCTACGAGCAGTACGTC.

V is TRBV29-1 and J is TRBJ1-1; 7 bases match TRBD1. V was pared by 7 bases and J by 6 bases, with 5 bases of the junction left unmatched. The CDR3 runs to 11 residues. The V gene's germline CDR1 is SQVTM and CDR2 ANQGSEA. Written as DNA, the CDR3 is TGCAGCGGACTCACAGGGGCTGAAGCTTTCTTT. Encoded protein: CSGLTGAEAFF.

The chain is built from TRBV4-1 and TRBJ2-1, with 11 bases identical to TRBD2. The trim removed 5 bases at V and 5 bases at J, leaving 8 bases unmatched. This CDR3 contains 16 residues. CDR1 is MGHRA, CDR2 YSYEKL, per germline. CDR3 protein: CASSSLGLAAHNEQFF. DNA for the CDR3: TGCGCCAGCAGCAGCTTGGGACTAGCGGCCCACAATGAGCAGTTCTTC.

The chain is built from TRBV12-5 and TRBJ1-6; 10 bases align to TRBD1. Germline V gene data show CDR1 as LGHNT and CDR2 as FRNRAP. Germline trimming cut 1 base from V and 6 bases from J; bases unmatched to any gene: 12. The CDR3 extends over 19 amino acids. For the CDR3, the DNA is TGTGCTAGTGGTTTGGCACGAGACGGACAGGGGGACCGTAATTCACCCCTCCACTTT. It translates to CASGLARDGQGDRNSPLHF. The full variable domain, completed using reference TRBV12-5 and TRBJ1-6, is DARVTQTPRHKVTEMGQEVTMRCQPILGHNTVFWYRQTMMQGLELLAYFRNRAPLDDSGMPKDRFSAEMPDATLATLKIQPSEPRDSAVYFCASGLARDGQGDRNSPLHFGNGTRLTVT.

The chain uses TRBV5-1 and TRBJ2-3; the match to TRBD2 covers 8 bases. Germline assignment: CDR1 SGHRS and CDR2 YFSETQ. The CDR3 contains 14 residues. Trimming at V came to 3 bases and at J to 4 bases, leaving 4 bases not matched to a gene. CDR3 nucleotides: TGCGCCAGCAGCTCGGGGGGGCCCCCAGATACGCAGTATTTT. Amino acid sequence: CASSSGGPPDTQYF.

V and J are TRBV19 and TRBJ1-6; unclear D gene. This CDR3 comprises 13 residues. Trimming cost V 4 bases and J 7 bases, with 8 bases left between them. The germline CDR1 and CDR2 sequences are LNHDA and SQIVND (reference sequence). CDR3 amino acids: CASSTLQNSPLHF. In DNA form, the CDR3 reads TGTGCCAGTAGTACCCTCCAGAATTCACCCCTCCACTTT.

V gene TRBV4-3 combines with J gene TRBJ1-4, with TRBD1 identical over 9 bases. From germline, CDR1 is LGHNA and CDR2 YSLEER. This CDR3 is built from 14 residues. V trimming: 2 bases; J trimming: 8 bases; junction bases outside the gene matches: 3. The CDR3 nucleotides read TGCGCCAGCAGCCAAACCGGGACAGGGGAAAAACTGTTTTTT. Translation gives CASSQTGTGEKLFF.

The V gene is TRBV29-1, the J gene TRBJ2-5; 13 bases match TRBD2. J lost 4 bases, V lost 7 bases, and 3 bases had no gene match. Germline V lookup: CDR1 SQVTM, CDR2 ANQGSEA. This CDR3 has 13 residues. The CDR3 DNA is TGCAGCGGGTGGACTAGCGGGGGAGAGACCCAGTACTTC. Its protein product is CSGWTSGGETQYF.

CDR3 region: CASRVLGPAAQYF. CDR3 sequence (DNA): TGTGCCAGCAGGGTCCTCGGACCCGCGGCGCAGTATTTT. The gene calls are TRBV7-9 and TRBJ2-3; no reliable D call. Germline CDR1 reads SEHNR; CDR2 reads FQNEAQ (reference sequence). The CDR3 length is 13 residues. The V gene lost 6 bases and the J gene lost 10 bases, with 17 bases spanning the gap.

V and J are TRBV6-5 and TRBJ2-1; D unclear. Trimming removed 5 bases at V and 8 bases at J, with 19 bases between. CDR3 size: 15 residues. Germline loops: CDR1 MNHEY, CDR2 SVGAGI. Written as DNA, the CDR3 is TGTGCCAGCAGTCCGGAAGGGCATAGGGTCCATGAGCAGTTCTTC. As protein: CASSPEGHRVHEQFF.

The chain carries TRBV20-1 and TRBJ2-1; 9 nucleotides line up with TRBD1. Trimming at V came to 5 bases and at J to 6 bases, leaving 5 bases not matched to a gene. The length of the CDR3 is 13 residues. CDR1 is DFQATT, CDR2 SNEGSKA, per germline (reference sequence). The CDR3 coding sequence is TGCAGTGCTCGTGGGACAGGGCTCAATGAGCAGTTCTTC. This translates into CSARGTGLNEQFF.

This clone came up once. The chain is built from TRBV5-1 and TRBJ2-1, with 9 bases matching TRBD2. This CDR3 spans 16 amino acids. CDR1 SGHRS and CDR2 YFSETQ come from the germline V gene. J lost 3 bases, V lost 1 base, and 5 bases had no gene match. The CDR3 DNA sequence: TGCGCCAGCAGCTTGAGACTAGCGGACAACTACAATGAGCAGTTCTTC. It yields the protein CASSLRLADNYNEQFF.

CDR3 region: CASSPGTSGNYEQYV. CDR3 coding DNA: TGTGCCAGCAGCCCGGGGACTAGCGGGAACTACGAGCAGTACGTC. This chain links TRBV3-1 (or the pseudogene TRBV3-2) with TRBJ2-7, with 13 bases aligning to TRBD2. This CDR3 has 15 amino acids. V dropped 4 bases and J dropped 3; count of bases not matched to a gene: 3. Germline V CDR1 and CDR2: LGHDT, YNNKEL (reference sequence).

The gene calls are TRBV5-6 and TRBJ2-1; 9 bases agree with TRBD1. V lost 7 bases to trimming and J lost 8 bases; unmatched junction nucleotides: 7. Germline V gives CDR1 SGHDT, CDR2 YYEEEE. This CDR3 contains 13 residues. CDR3 in amino acids: CASARDRAYEQFF. As DNA, the CDR3 is TGTGCCAGCGCCCGGGACAGGGCTTATGAGCAGTTCTTC.

The chain recombines TRBV5-4 with TRBJ1-2; TRBD1 matches at 10 bases. CDR3 length: 16 amino acids. The junction had 6 bases not matched to a gene; V was cut back by 0 bases and J by 4 bases. Germline CDR1 SGHNT, CDR2 YYREEE (reference sequence). The CDR3 loop is CASSLGLTGGVYGYTF. CDR3 DNA: TGTGCCAGCAGCTTGGGGCTGACAGGGGGCGTCTATGGCTACACCTTC.

A few counts support this clone. The chain recombines TRBV3-1 (or the pseudogene TRBV3-2) with TRBJ1-5, with D perhaps matching TRBD1 (6 bases). Germline lookup yields CDR1 LGHDT and CDR2 YNNKEL (reference sequence). V gave up 3 bases and J gave up 5 bases, with 8 bases separating them. The CDR3 is 13 residues long. CDR3 DNA: TGTGCCAGCAGCCAGGGGGCGGATCAGCCCCAGCATTTT. Its translation: CASSQGADQPQHF.

The chain combines TRBV7-2 with TRBJ2-5; D not resolved. Trimming took 1 base from V and 6 from J, leaving 15 bases between them. CDR3 size: 15 residues. The germline gives CDR1 SGHTA, CDR2 FQGNSA. The CDR3 coding sequence is TGTGCCAGCAGCTTAGGGCGTATGGTTGAAAAGACCCAGTACTTC. Translated: CASSLGRMVEKTQYF. The whole variable domain, remainder taken from reference TRBV7-2 and TRBJ2-5, is GAGVSQSPSNKVTEKGKDVELRCDPISGHTALYWYRQSLGQGLEFLIYFQGNSAPDKSGLPSDRFSAERTGGSVSTLTIQRTQQEDSAVYLCASSLGRMVEKTQYFGPGTRLLVL.

The V gene is TRBV18, the J gene TRBJ1-3; tentatively, D is TRBD1 (6 bases). CDR1 and CDR2 from the germline V gene are KGHSH and LQKENI. V was clipped by 4 bases and J by 1 base, with 11 bases between them. There are 15 residues in the CDR3. CDR3 region: CASSQTDSSGNTIYF. The CDR3 bases are TGTGCCAGCTCACAAACGGACAGTTCTGGAAACACCATATATTTT.

This clone was found a few times. This chain joins TRBV6-2 or TRBV6-3 and TRBJ2-2; D might be TRBD1 (5 bases). CDR1 and CDR2 from the germline V gene are MNHEY and SVGEGT. V lost 6 bases to trimming and J lost 10 bases, with 18 bases between them. CDR3 length: 14 residues. As DNA, the CDR3 is TGTGCCAGCAGCGACGAGACAGCAATCTCGGAGCTGTTTTTT. Protein product: CASSDETAISELFF.

The chain recombines TRBV30 with TRBJ2-2, with D tentatively TRBD1 or TRBD2 (7 bases each). The germline V gene has CDR1 GTSNPN and CDR2 SVGIG (reference sequence). The V and J ends lost 0 bases and 9 bases respectively, with 11 bases between them. The CDR3 runs to 13 residues. The CDR3 DNA reads TGTGCCTGGAGTGTCCAGGGGGGGTGGGAGCTGTTTTTT. Translation gives CAWSVQGGWELFF.

This clone was counted between two and nine times. The chain uses TRBV7-9 and TRBJ1-1; no definite D call. From germline, CDR1 is SEHNR and CDR2 FQNEAQ (reference sequence). This CDR3 is built from 13 residues. V was trimmed by 5 bases and J by 0 bases, leaving 7 bases between them. CDR3 DNA sequence: TGTGCCAGCAGCCCAAACTTGAACACTGAAGCTTTCTTT. Protein product: CASSPNLNTEAFF.

This chain links TRBV27 with TRBJ2-7, with D possibly matching TRBD1 (6 bases). This CDR3 region has 15 residues. CDR1 is MNHEY, CDR2 SMNVEV, per germline (reference sequence). The germline V and J ends were trimmed by 4 bases and 2 bases, with 15 bases remaining between them. CDR3 DNA: TGTGCCAGCAGTTATTTCCGGGACAAACCCTACGAGCAGTACGTC. This codes for CASSYFRDKPYEQYV.

The rearrangement links TRBV2 to TRBJ2-3; D may be TRBD1 or TRBD2 (6 bases each). Trimming cost V 7 bases and J 0 bases, with 14 bases left between them. The V gene's germline CDR1 is SNHLY and CDR2 FYNNEI. The CDR3 totals 15 residues. CDR3 sequence: CASKPKGGSTDTQYF. CDR3 DNA sequence: TGTGCCAGCAAGCCTAAGGGGGGTAGCACAGATACGCAGTATTTT.

The chain joins TRBV5-1 to TRBJ2-5, with D perhaps matching TRBD2 (5 bases). The V end was cut by 4 bases, the J end by 2 bases, with 15 bases between. Germline assignment: CDR1 SGHRS and CDR2 YFSETQ. This CDR3 is built from 15 residues. The CDR3 reads CASSVPGSWQETQYF. In DNA, the CDR3 is TGCGCCAGCAGCGTCCCGGGATCGTGGCAAGAGACCCAGTACTTC.

The chain couples TRBV5-4 to TRBJ2-3; unclear D gene. The germline V gene encodes CDR1 SGHNT and CDR2 YYREEE (reference sequence). V was clipped by 1 base and J by 2 bases, with 8 bases between them. The CDR3 spans 14 residues. In DNA form, the CDR3 reads TGTGCCAGCAGCTTGTGGTCGGACACAGATACGCAGTATTTT. It is translated as CASSLWSDTDTQYF.

This chain uses TRBV27 with TRBJ1-1; unclear D gene. The germline V gene encodes CDR1 MNHEY and CDR2 SMNVEV (reference sequence). V was clipped by 1 base and J by 0 bases, with 9 bases between them. The CDR3 length is 15 residues. The CDR3 DNA is TGTGCCAGCAGTTTATATTTTCGAGTGAACACTGAAGCTTTCTTT. Translation: CASSLYFRVNTEAFF.

This clone was counted a few times. This chain uses TRBV12-5 with TRBJ2-2, with TRBD2 matching 9 bases. This CDR3 is 17 amino acids long. CDR1 is LGHNT, CDR2 FRNRAP, per germline. After removal of 5 bases from V and 7 bases from J, the junction contained 14 bases not matched to a gene. CDR3 nucleotides: TGTGCTAGTGGTACGCAGACCGGGACTAGCCTCGTCGGGGAGCTGTTTTTT. Translated: CASGTQTGTSLVGELFF.

The V and J genes are TRBV5-5 and TRBJ2-7; tentatively, D is TRBD1 (6 bases). The CDR3 extends over 13 amino acids. CDR1 is SGHKS and CDR2 is YYEKEE in the germline V gene (reference sequence). Trimming took off 4 bases at V and 4 bases at J, with 12 bases between the two ends. The CDR3 DNA sequence: TGTGCCAGCAGCCTTAGGGACAATTACGAGCAGTACGTC. Residues: CASSLRDNYEQYV.

The rearrangement joins TRBV6-1 to TRBJ2-3; 7 bases map to TRBD2. J was trimmed by 0 bases and V by 2 bases; bases with no gene match: 5. The CDR3 extends over 16 amino acids. Germline-derived CDR1 and CDR2 are MNHNS and SASEGT. CDR3 region: CASSEFGGTSTDTQYF. The CDR3 DNA is TGTGCCAGCAGTGAATTCGGGGGGACGAGCACAGATACGCAGTATTTT.

The chain joins TRBV7-9 to TRBJ1-5; D remains ambiguous. Deletions cut 0 bases from V and 3 bases from J, with 6 bases between. This CDR3 is built from 14 residues. Per the germline V gene, CDR1 is SEHNR and CDR2 is FQNEAQ (reference sequence). In DNA, the CDR3 is TGTGCCAGCAGCTTAGCGGGGAACAATCAGCCCCAGCATTTT. Translated, it gives CASSLAGNNQPQHF.

The chain employs TRBV28 and TRBJ2-7; D is ambiguous. The CDR3 covers 15 residues. Germline V lookup: CDR1 MDHEN, CDR2 SYDVKM. V shed 4 bases and J shed 0 bases, with 13 bases lying between them. CDR3 bases: TGTGCCAGCAGTTCATCACTGAGGAGCTCCTACGAGCAGTACGTC. Protein product: CASSSSLRSSYEQYV.